This T cell receptor (beta chain) was identified during a study of T cell changes during pregnancy in multiple sclerosis. Data came from immunoSEQ multiplex PCR; TCRdb stores just in-frame clones and leaves some out. The sample has around 62,000 clones, 91% seen once. V was trimmed by 5 bases and J by 4 bases, leaving 18 bases between them. Germline loops: CDR1 SNHLY, CDR2 FYNNEI. This CDR3 comprises 15 residues. The genes are TRBV2 and TRBJ2-7; the D gene is possibly TRBD1 (6 bases). The clonotype was recovered from a female donor with multiple sclerosis, enrolled in a pregnancy study. Here the sequenced sample was CD4+ T cells from peripheral blood mononuclear cells, taken in the first trimester of pregnancy. This CDR3 reads CASSPQGKGGYEQYF. CDR3 nucleotide sequence: TGTGCCAGCAGTCCCCAGGGTAAAGGGGGATACGAGCAGTACTTC.